The source of this T cell receptor beta chain is a study of spatial heterogeneity in lung cancer. The wider study: Detected sequences consistently included more beta-chain ones than alpha-chain ones. For the average unique TCR and UMI combination, more than 9.5 occurrences appeared in raw reads. General study points: Expanded intratumoral alpha and beta TCR counts tracked tumor mutation counts.

Per the germline V gene, CDR1 is DFQATT and CDR2 is SNEGSKA (reference sequence). The CDR3 contains 12 residues. V lost 3 bases, J lost 3 bases, and 9 bases lay in between. The time point was: sample taken at primary tumor resection. Unsorted whole RNA samples from tumor, nontumor lung or frozen PBMC were sequenced. Only one count was recorded for this clonotype. Its antigen is undetermined. A much larger clone differs by one base, so this may be a read error. Each TCR cDNA molecule bore a unique molecular identifier. TCRdb redid the calling of the 5' RACE reads with MiXCR, one entry per CDR3 protein. Here the sample spans 16,000 or so distinct CDR3 sequences, 6.8% being singletons.

The TCR sequence derives from a female donor with early-stage non-small cell lung cancer. The input for sequencing was lung tumor tissue, taken at surgery. The chain has TRBV20-1 and TRBJ2-7; D not certain. CDR3 sequence (DNA): TGCAGTGCTAGCGAGAGGAGCTACGAGCAGTACTTC. Translated, it gives CSASERSYEQYF.